Following are 20 T cell receptor beta chains from one sample sequenced in a study of beta chain features in type 1 diabetes. Every isolated RNA sample was fully reverse transcribed, so sequencing captured expressed TCRB transcripts. Sequencing was performed with immunoSEQ multiplex PCR; in TCRdb, only in-frame clones are kept and a portion is missing. The data contain 250,000 to 400,000 clones, 11% to 15% of them seen just once; the ten biggest clones take up 6.7%. What was sequenced was central memory CD4+ T cells from blood. Receptor source: a man between 25 and 39 years old in good health.

This clone was counted a few times. An end of the junction does not agree with germline; a read error may underlie this. This sequence joins TRBV4-1 and TRBJ1-3; D is undetermined. CDR1 is MGHRA, CDR2 YSYEKL, per germline. The CDR3 loop spans 15 amino acids. The CDR3 loop reads CASSQDERSGNTIYF. For the CDR3, the DNA is TGTGCCAGCAGCCAAGATGAACGGTCTGGAAACACCATATATTTT.

This clone was counted between two and nine times. The rearrangement links TRBV7-2 to TRBJ1-1; D is uncertain. Germline V CDR1 and CDR2: SGHTA, FQGNSA. The CDR3 extends over 14 amino acids. V was cut by 5 bases and J by 2 bases, with 12 bases left in between. CDR3 sequence reads: CASSLRMVNTEAFF. The CDR3 nucleotides read TGTGCCAGCAGCCTCCGAATGGTTAACACTGAAGCTTTCTTT. The whole variable domain, filled in from reference TRBV7-2 and TRBJ1-1, reads GAGVSQSPSNKVTEKGKDVELRCDPISGHTALYWYRQSLGQGLEFLIYFQGNSAPDKSGLPSDRFSAERTGGSVSTLTIQRTQQEDSAVYLCASSLRMVNTEAFFGQGTRLTVV.

This clone was recorded a few times. Within the sample, other DNA sequences also encode this same CDR3. This sequence joins TRBV6-1 and TRBJ2-1, with D perhaps matching TRBD2 (5 bases). The germline gives CDR1 MNHNS, CDR2 SASEGT. V was clipped by 2 bases and J by 0 bases, with 5 bases between them. The CDR3 runs to 14 residues. CDR3 DNA sequence: TGTGCCAGCAGTGAACGGGGCTCCTACAATGAGCAGTTCTTC. Residues: CASSERGSYNEQFF.

The V gene is TRBV7-2, the J gene TRBJ2-4; 10 bases align to TRBD2. This CDR3 contains 16 residues. Germline CDR1 SGHTA, CDR2 FQGNSA. The ends lost 1 base at V and 7 bases at J; junction bases unmatched: 7. The CDR3 DNA reads as TGTGCCAGCAGCTTAGTCACCCTAGCGGGGGTTAACATTCAGTACTTC. Translation gives CASSLVTLAGVNIQYF.

The rearrangement links TRBV9 to TRBJ2-1, with D unresolved. V lost 1 base to trimming and J lost 7 bases, with 12 bases between them. Germline V gives CDR1 SGDLS, CDR2 YYNGEE. The CDR3 loop spans 14 amino acids. In DNA, the CDR3 is TGTGCCAGCAGCGTACTGGGGTTGGCAAATGAGCAGTTCTTC. It is translated as CASSVLGLANEQFF.

The CDR3 bases are TGTGCCAGCGGCTTCCAGGGAGAAGGAAAACTGTTTTTT. It translates to CASGFQGEGKLFF. J is TRBJ1-4 and V is TRBV6-1, with a possible D match to TRBD1 (5 bases). Germline assignment: CDR1 MNHNS and CDR2 SASEGT. The CDR3 is 13 residues long. V gave up 8 bases and J gave up 10 bases, with 17 bases separating them.

This clone was detected only a few times. The same CDR3 also results from other DNA sequences found in this sample. This CDR3 reads CASSLERGSTDTQYF. For the CDR3, the DNA is TGTGCCAGCAGCTTAGAGAGGGGAAGCACAGATACGCAGTATTTT. This chain connects TRBV11-2 to TRBJ2-3; either TRBD1 or TRBD2 may supply D (5 bases each). V dropped 0 bases and J dropped 0 bases, with 7 bases sitting between them. This CDR3 region has 15 residues. The germline CDR1 and CDR2 sequences are SGHAT and FQNNGV. The full variable domain, with the rest looked up from reference TRBV11-2 and TRBJ2-3, is EAGVAQSPRYKIIEKRQSVAFWCNPISGHATLYWYQQILGQGPKLLIQFQNNGVVDDSQLPKDRFSAERLKGVDSTLKIQPAKLEDSAVYLCASSLERGSTDTQYFGPGTRLTVL.

V gene TRBV29-1 combines with J gene TRBJ1-1, with D tentatively TRBD1 (5 bases). CDR1 is SQVTM and CDR2 is ANQGSEA in the germline V gene. Trimming removed 5 bases at V and 5 bases at J, with 12 bases between. CDR3 size: 12 residues. CDR3 sequence reads: CSVPLGDTEAFF. As DNA, the CDR3 is TGCAGCGTTCCCTTGGGGGATACTGAAGCTTTCTTT.

This clone was counted only a few times. The genes are TRBV27 and TRBJ2-1; 8 bases agree with TRBD2. The CDR3 is 15 residues long. Trimming at V came to 8 bases and at J to 7 bases, leaving 13 bases not matched to a gene. Germline loops: CDR1 MNHEY, CDR2 SMNVEV (reference sequence). CDR3 nucleotides: TGTGCCAGCCGCACGCCGGGGGGGCCGGGTAATGAGCAGTTCTTC. Protein product: CASRTPGGPGNEQFF.

The rearrangement links TRBV7-2 to TRBJ1-6; 7 nucleotides align to TRBD1. CDR1 is SGHTA, CDR2 FQGNSA, per germline. The CDR3 length is 15 residues. J lost 6 bases, V lost 0 bases, and 2 bases had no gene match. CDR3 in amino acids: CASSLAGDSNSPLHF. CDR3 in DNA: TGTGCCAGCAGCTTAGCAGGGGACAGTAATTCACCCCTCCACTTT.

This clone came up many times. The rearrangement uses TRBV6-1 and TRBJ2-5; D is possibly TRBD1 (6 bases). The germline gives CDR1 MNHNS, CDR2 SASEGT. This CDR3 has 14 residues. The V and J ends lost 4 bases and 7 bases respectively, with 16 bases between them. In nucleotides, the CDR3 is TGTGCCAGCAGTGCGACAGGTTCTTTTGTGACCCAGTACTTC. This codes for CASSATGSFVTQYF.

This clone was seen more than once but under ten times. The chain uses TRBV19 and TRBJ1-1, with unresolved D. The germline V gene encodes CDR1 LNHDA and CDR2 SQIVND (reference sequence). The V end lost 6 bases, the J end lost 6 bases, and 14 bases lay between the germline ends. The CDR3 is made up of 13 amino acids. The CDR3 sequence is CASSLRMGAEAFF. Here the CDR3 DNA reads TGTGCCAGTAGCCTCAGGATGGGCGCTGAAGCTTTCTTT.

The sample holds a few counts of this clone. The chain recombines TRBV11-2 with TRBJ2-3; 8 bases are a match to TRBD2. The V gene's germline CDR1 is SGHAT and CDR2 FQNNGV. V lost 1 base to trimming and J lost 8 bases; unmatched junction nucleotides: 11. The CDR3 is 16 residues long. The chain's CDR3 is CASSLGSGGGFGTQYF. In nucleotides, the CDR3 is TGTGCCAGCAGCTTAGGCAGCGGGGGAGGGTTCGGTACGCAGTATTTT.

This clone has a handful of counts. The chain couples TRBV4-3 to TRBJ1-1, with 12 bases lining up with TRBD1. The CDR3 is 17 residues long. CDR1 is LGHNA, CDR2 YSLEER, per germline. V lost 4 bases and J lost 5; bases outside the gene matches: 11. The CDR3 nucleotides read TGCGCCAGCAGCCGAACCGGGACAGGGGGCGTGGAGACTGAAGCTTTCTTT. Its protein is CASSRTGTGGVETEAFF.

The chain couples TRBV18 to TRBJ2-3; D is unclear. The germline gives CDR1 KGHSH, CDR2 LQKENI. The CDR3 has 13 residues. Trimming shortened V by 8 bases and J by 1 base, and 10 bases separated the two germline ends. The CDR3 DNA follows: TGTGCCAGCAGCCTATCCGGCACAGATACGCAGTATTTT. Translated: CASSLSGTDTQYF.

The sample holds a few counts of this clone. The V call is TRBV4-3, the J call TRBJ1-4; the D gene is possibly TRBD1 (5 bases). Germline V CDR1 and CDR2: LGHNA, YSLEER. The CDR3 sequence is 15 residues long. Between the trimmed V and J ends, which lost 4 bases and 2 bases, there was a span of 11 bases. This CDR3 reads CASSRLGRTNEKLFF. The CDR3 nucleotides are TGCGCCAGCAGCCGGTTGGGACGGACTAATGAAAAACTGTTTTTT.

The chain couples TRBV11-2 to TRBJ2-7; D is undetermined. The CDR3 has 12 amino acids. V was trimmed by 6 bases and J by 1 base, leaving 7 bases between them. CDR1 is SGHAT, CDR2 FQNNGV, per germline. The CDR3 sequence: CASSRVSYEQYV. CDR3 bases: TGTGCCAGCAGTCGCGTATCCTACGAGCAGTACGTC.

The chain is built from TRBV30 and TRBJ2-1, with 7 bases aligning to TRBD1. J lost 9 bases, V lost 3 bases, and 5 bases had no gene match. CDR3 size: 12 residues. The germline gives CDR1 GTSNPN, CDR2 SVGIG (reference sequence). The CDR3 region is CAWSVQGSEQFF. Written as DNA, the CDR3 is TGTGCCTGGAGCGTACAGGGGAGTGAGCAGTTCTTC.

J is TRBJ1-4 and V is TRBV30; 7 bases are shared with TRBD1. Germline values: CDR1 GTSNPN, CDR2 SVGIG (reference sequence). The ends lost 0 bases at V and 5 bases at J; junction bases unmatched: 6. The CDR3 runs 15 residues. CDR3 coding DNA: TGTGCCTGGAGTGTACAGGGACAGTCCAATGAAAAACTGTTTTTT. Translation gives CAWSVQGQSNEKLFF.

The chain is built from TRBV19 and TRBJ2-3, with 7 bases fitting TRBD2. With V trimmed by 10 bases and J by 4 bases, 11 bases remained unmatched. The CDR3 is made up of 14 amino acids. From germline, CDR1 is LNHDA and CDR2 SQIVND (reference sequence). CDR3 coding DNA: TGTGCCACCCGGGACGCGGGAGAGGCAGATACGCAGTATTTT. Translating gives CATRDAGEADTQYF.